Listed below are T cell receptor beta chains from one sample, sequenced in a study of OX40 agonist ivuxolimab in advanced cancers. Measured with immunoSEQ multiplex PCR; TCRdb has only the in-frame clones, and not every one. The sample records roughly 100,000 clones, approximately 85% being singletons. The sample here was CD4+ or CD8+ T cells sorted from blood, taken in a trial of the OX40 agonist ivuxolimab. The receptors here all came from an adult with an advanced solid tumor such as melanoma, head and neck, liver or kidney cancer. Both conserved end residues are part of each CDR3. Each record gives: V gene, J gene, D gene, clone size, CDR3 DNA, CDR3 protein. D genes are given only for firm matches. Clone sizes are given selectively: once, few, many, or a class where the clone is expanded.

>TRBV12-5|TRBJ2-1|-|few
TGTGCTAGTGGCTTCGGGCAGGCGGGTGAGCAGTTCTTC
CASGFGQAGEQFF
>TRBV6-1|TRBJ2-7|-|-
TGTGCCAGCAGTGAGGCGACGCCAGGGATAGTCTACCACACCTACGAGCAGTACTTC
CASSEATPGIVYHTYEQYF
>TRBV29-1|TRBJ2-1|-|-
TGCAGCGCCTACCAGTCGCTGGGTGAGCAGTTCTTC
CSAYQSLGEQFF
>TRBV9|TRBJ2-2|-|-
TGTGCCAGCAGCGTAGGATCTGGTACCGGGGAGCTGTTTTTT
CASSVGSGTGELFF
>TRBV14|TRBJ1-1|TRBD1|once
TGTGCCAGCAGCCAACGACAGGGGGGCGCTGAAGCTTTCTTT
CASSQRQGGAEAFF
>TRBV2|TRBJ2-5|-|-
TGTGCCAGCAGTGAATTGGGCAACCAAGAGACCCAGTACTTC
CASSELGNQETQYF
>TRBV6-1|TRBJ2-3|-|-
TGTGCCACAACGATTGGGACAAATATAGATACGCAGTATTTT
CATTIGTNIDTQYF
>TRBV11-2|TRBJ2-1|-|-
TGTGCCAGCAGCGAAGCCAGGTTTCTCAACAATGAGCAGTTCTTC
CASSEARFLNNEQFF
>TRBV10-1|TRBJ1-2|-|many
TGCGCCAGCAGGGGGCGCGGGAACTATGGCTACACCTTC
CASRGRGNYGYTF
>TRBV6-6|TRBJ2-2|-|-
TGTGCCAGCAGTTCGCCAGGGCGGCCCGGGGAGCTGTTTTTT
CASSSPGRPGELFF
>TRBV5-1|TRBJ2-1|TRBD1|-
TGCGCCAGCAGCTTGGGGACAGGGATATACAATGAGCAGTTCTTC
CASSLGTGIYNEQFF
>TRBV7-3|TRBJ2-5|-|-
TGTGCCAGCAGCTACGGTGGTCAAGAGACCCAGTACTTC
CASSYGGQETQYF
>TRBV27|TRBJ2-3|TRBD2|-
TGTGCCAGCAGTTTCGCCGGGGGAGCGGGAGCGGATACGCAGTATTTT
CASSFAGGAGADTQYF
>TRBV4-1|TRBJ2-1|-|-
TGCGCCAGCAGCCAAATAGACATGGGCCATAGTTCCTACAATGAGCAGTTCTTC
CASSQIDMGHSSYNEQFF
>TRBV30|TRBJ2-3|TRBD2|-
TGTGCCTGGAGCGGGACGGGGGGAGATACGCAGTATTTT
CAWSGTGGDTQYF
>TRBV7-2|TRBJ1-4|-|-
TGTGCCAGCAGCTTAGGTCCAGGGGATGAAAAACTGTTTTTT
CASSLGPGDEKLFF
>TRBV7-2|TRBJ1-1|TRBD1|-
TGTGCCAGCAGCTTCCGACAGGGGTACACTGAAGCTTTCTTT
CASSFRQGYTEAFF